A selection of T cell receptor beta chains follows, all from one sample in a study of OX40 agonist ivuxolimab in advanced cancers. The protocol was immunoSEQ multiplex PCR, while the TCRdb copy is restricted to in-frame clones and leaves out a portion. Here the sample spans tens of thousands of clones, 88% being singletons. The sample consisted of CD4+ or CD8+ T cells sorted from blood, taken in a trial of the OX40 agonist ivuxolimab. These receptors came from an adult with an advanced solid tumor such as melanoma, head and neck, liver or kidney cancer. CDR3s include the opening cysteine and the closing phenylalanine or tryptophan. D genes are given only for firm matches. Only part of the rows carry a size: once, few, many, or a class if the clone is expanded.

>.|.|TRBJ2-1|TRBV28
CASKYGGNEQFF
TGTGCCAGCAAATATGGGGGCAATGAGCAGTTCTTC
>.|.|TRBJ1-4|TRBV15
CATGRGGTNEKLFF
TGTGCCACCGGTAGGGGAGGGACTAATGAAAAACTGTTTTTT
>.|.|TRBJ1-5|TRBV7-8
CASSLDFRGRSQPQHF
TGTGCCAGCAGCTTAGATTTTAGGGGCAGGTCTCAGCCCCAGCATTTT
>.|.|TRBJ2-2|TRBV2
CASTGDLGELFF
TGTGCCAGCACGGGGGACTTGGGGGAGCTGTTTTTT
>.|.|TRBJ1-1|TRBV4-1
CASSQVLEGHKAEAFF
TGCGCCAGCAGCCAAGTTTTGGAGGGGCACAAGGCTGAAGCTTTCTTT
>.|.|TRBJ2-5|TRBV5-1
CASSQRWMSETQYF
TGCGCCAGCAGCCAGAGGTGGATGTCAGAGACCCAGTACTTC
>few|TRBD2|TRBJ2-1|TRBV18
CASSRRTSGMYNEQFF
TGTGCCAGCTCACGCCGGACTAGCGGGATGTACAATGAGCAGTTCTTC
>.|.|TRBJ2-4|TRBV7-2
CASSSGADIQYF
TGTGCCAGCAGCTCAGGAGCGGACATTCAGTACTTC
>.|TRBD2|TRBJ2-3|TRBV4-1
CASSQARLAVVTDTQYF
TGCGCCAGCAGCCAAGCGCGACTAGCGGTTGTTACAGATACGCAGTATTTT
>.|.|TRBJ1-2|TRBV28
CASSIRPGGSNYGYTF
TGTGCCAGCAGTATACGCCCCGGGGGGAGTAACTATGGCTACACCTTC
>.|.|TRBJ2-3|TRBV27
CASSLLGYGTDTQYF
TGTGCCAGCAGTTTACTTGGTTACGGCACAGATACGCAGTATTTT
>.|.|TRBJ2-5|TRBV2
CASSELSSVGLGTQYF
TGTGCCAGCAGTGAATTGTCTAGCGTAGGCCTCGGGACCCAGTACTTC
>.|.|TRBJ2-7|TRBV28
CASGGWGPLGNEQYF
TGTGCCAGCGGGGGGTGGGGGCCCCTCGGCAACGAGCAGTACTTC
>.|TRBD2|TRBJ2-1|TRBV7-2
CASSLGTSPYNEQFF
TGTGCCAGCAGCTTAGGGACTAGCCCATACAATGAGCAGTTCTTC
>.|TRBD1|TRBJ2-5|TRBV7-2
CASSPRTGYQETQYF
TGTGCCAGCAGCCCCAGGACAGGGTACCAAGAGACCCAGTACTTC
>.|TRBD1|TRBJ2-7|TRBV6-5
CASSYSTQGRGEQYF
TGTGCCAGCAGTTACTCGACACAGGGGCGCGGCGAGCAGTACTTC
>.|.|TRBJ2-3|TRBV5-1
CASSLAPGSTDTQYF
TGCGCCAGCAGCTTGGCTCCCGGAAGCACAGATACGCAGTATTTT
>.|.|TRBJ2-2|TRBV7-2
CASSLHTNTGELFF
TGTGCCAGCAGCTTACACACGAACACCGGGGAGCTGTTTTTT
>.|TRBD1|TRBJ2-3|TRBV7-9
CASSLDRVEDTQYF
TGTGCCAGCAGCCTCGACAGGGTTGAAGATACGCAGTATTTT
>.|TRBD1|TRBJ1-1|TRBV5-1
CASSLVTGGANTEAFF
TGCGCCAGCAGCTTGGTGACAGGGGGTGCGAACACTGAAGCTTTCTTT
>.|.|TRBJ1-5|TRBV29-1
CSVGGGNQPQHF
TGCAGCGTTGGGGGGGGCAATCAGCCCCAGCATTTT
>.|.|TRBJ2-7|TRBV18
CASSPPPGSYEQYF
TGTGCCAGCTCACCACCACCTGGTTCCTACGAGCAGTACTTC
>.|.|TRBJ2-1|TRBV7-2
CASSPSDLPTNEQFF
TGTGCCAGCAGCCCCTCGGACCTCCCTACGAATGAGCAGTTCTTC
>.|TRBD1|TRBJ2-7|TRBV23-1
CASRRQGGPYEQYF
TGCGCCAGCAGGAGACAGGGGGGCCCCTACGAGCAGTACTTC
>.|.|TRBJ2-3|TRBV5-1
CASSFGGSTDTQYF
TGCGCCAGCAGCTTCGGGGGAAGCACAGATACGCAGTATTTT
>once|TRBD2|TRBJ2-1|TRBV6-1
CASSEAAGGGRQFF
TGTGCCAGCAGTGAAGCGGCGGGAGGGGGAAGGCAGTTCTTC
>.|.|TRBJ2-4|TRBV6-6
CASSTGTTLAKNIQYF
TGTGCCAGCAGTACCGGGACAACCCTAGCCAAAAACATTCAGTACTTC
>.|.|TRBJ2-7|TRBV30
CAWSVRGSGQYF
TGTGCCTGGAGTGTCCGGGGTAGCGGCCAGTACTTC
>.|TRBD1|TRBJ1-3|TRBV9
CASSVEGEDRTGNTIYF
TGTGCCAGCAGCGTAGAGGGTGAGGACAGGACTGGAAACACCATATATTTT
>.|.|TRBJ2-3|TRBV28
CASSFLGVSTDTQYF
TGTGCCAGCAGTTTTTTGGGGGTTAGCACAGATACGCAGTATTTT
>.|.|TRBJ2-7|TRBV19
CASRPVESGEQYF
TGTGCCAGTAGGCCGGTGGAATCGGGCGAGCAGTACTTC
>.|TRBD2|TRBJ2-5|TRBV30
CAWRPKDFTGLAGEYF
TGTGCCTGGAGGCCCAAAGACTTTACGGGACTAGCGGGAGAGTACTTC
>.|.|TRBJ1-5|TRBV21-1
CASSKGTESNQPQHF
TGTGCCAGCAGCAAAGGGACAGAGAGCAATCAGCCCCAGCATTTT
>.|.|TRBJ1-3|TRBV5-1
CASSPGGGSGNTIYF
TGCGCCAGCAGCCCCGGTGGGGGTTCTGGAAACACCATATATTTT
>.|.|TRBJ1-2|TRBV6-5
CASSQGGGYGYTF
TGTGCCAGCAGCCAAGGGGGAGGCTATGGCTACACCTTC
>.|TRBD1|TRBJ1-2|TRBV18
CASSPLGTGGQYGYTF
TGTGCCAGCTCACCACTGGGGACAGGGGGGCAATATGGCTACACCTTC
>.|.|TRBJ2-5|TRBV7-2
CASSLALETQYF
TGTGCCAGCAGCTTAGCGTTGGAGACCCAGTACTTC
>.|.|TRBJ2-7|TRBV7-9
CASSDRRAYEQYF
TGTGCCAGCAGCGACAGGAGGGCCTACGAGCAGTACTTC
>.|.|TRBJ1-1|TRBV5-1
CASSRSGENTEAFF
TGCGCCAGCAGCCGGTCGGGAGAGAACACTGAAGCTTTCTTT
>few|.|TRBJ2-1|TRBV7-2
CASSSGRYNEQFF
TGTGCCAGCAGCAGCGGGCGCTACAATGAGCAGTTCTTC
>.|.|TRBJ1-2|TRBV5-1
CASSEGEGRGGYTF
TGCGCCAGCAGCGAGGGGGAGGGGAGAGGTGGCTACACCTTC
>.|.|TRBJ2-6|TRBV6-5
CASSGRGQGANVLTF
TGTGCCAGCAGTGGCAGGGGACAAGGGGCCAACGTCCTGACTTTC
>.|.|TRBJ1-2|TRBV28
CASSTWGGRSGYTF
TGTGCCAGCAGTACCTGGGGCGGGAGGAGCGGCTACACCTTC
>.|TRBD2|TRBJ2-1|TRBV18
CASSPLAGGRNEQFF
TGTGCCAGCTCACCCCTTGCGGGAGGGCGCAATGAGCAGTTCTTC
>.|.|TRBJ2-7|TRBV23-1
CASSHTYEQYF
TGCGCCAGCAGTCATACTTACGAGCAGTACTTC
>.|.|TRBJ1-5|TRBV4-1
CASSQREGNQPQHF
TGCGCCAGCAGCCAAAGGGAGGGGAATCAGCCCCAGCATTTT
>.|.|TRBJ1-2|TRBV27
CASSLVGARGYTF
TGTGCCAGCAGTTTAGTTGGGGCTAGGGGCTACACCTTC
>.|.|TRBJ2-3|TRBV28
CASRRGVVDTQYF
TGTGCCAGCAGGCGGGGTGTGGTAGATACGCAGTATTTT
>.|.|TRBJ1-2|TRBV7-2
CASSNTGNYGYTF
TGTGCCAGCAGCAACACAGGGAACTATGGCTACACCTTC
>.|.|TRBJ1-2|TRBV28
CASSFGGAQGYGYTF
TGTGCCAGCAGTTTTGGGGGGGCGCAGGGCTATGGCTACACCTTC
>.|TRBD1|TRBJ2-3|TRBV7-9
CASSPGTGGDTQYF
TGTGCCAGCAGCCCCGGGACAGGGGGGGATACGCAGTATTTT
>.|TRBD1|TRBJ1-2|TRBV15
CATSRDRGQRNYGYTF
TGTGCCACCAGCAGAGACAGGGGACAGCGTAACTATGGCTACACCTTC
>.|.|TRBJ2-5|TRBV7-2
CASTKAGETQYF
TGTGCCAGCACTAAGGCTGGGGAGACCCAGTACTTC
>.|.|TRBJ2-6|TRBV7-9
CASTQSRGTGANVLTF
TGTGCCAGCACCCAAAGTAGGGGGACTGGGGCCAACGTCCTGACTTTC
>.|.|TRBJ2-7|TRBV28
CASSLSWSYEQYF
TGTGCCAGCAGTTTATCCTGGTCCTACGAGCAGTACTTC
>.|.|TRBJ1-4|TRBV4-3
CASSQGRRNEKLFF
TGCGCCAGCAGCCAGGGACGGCGGAATGAAAAACTGTTTTTT
>.|.|TRBJ2-1|TRBV5-4
CASSDRRTYNEQFF
TGTGCCAGCAGTGACAGGCGAACCTACAATGAGCAGTTCTTC
>.|.|TRBJ2-5|TRBV23-1
CAGGKEKETQYF
TGCGCGGGGGGCAAGGAAAAAGAGACCCAGTACTTC
>.|TRBD2|TRBJ2-1|TRBV16
CASSQRGLAGDGEQFF
TGTGCCAGCAGCCAGCGAGGACTAGCGGGAGATGGTGAGCAGTTCTTC
>.|.|TRBJ2-1|TRBV29-1
CSPSSLDGNEQFF
TGCAGCCCCTCAAGCCTAGATGGCAATGAGCAGTTCTTC